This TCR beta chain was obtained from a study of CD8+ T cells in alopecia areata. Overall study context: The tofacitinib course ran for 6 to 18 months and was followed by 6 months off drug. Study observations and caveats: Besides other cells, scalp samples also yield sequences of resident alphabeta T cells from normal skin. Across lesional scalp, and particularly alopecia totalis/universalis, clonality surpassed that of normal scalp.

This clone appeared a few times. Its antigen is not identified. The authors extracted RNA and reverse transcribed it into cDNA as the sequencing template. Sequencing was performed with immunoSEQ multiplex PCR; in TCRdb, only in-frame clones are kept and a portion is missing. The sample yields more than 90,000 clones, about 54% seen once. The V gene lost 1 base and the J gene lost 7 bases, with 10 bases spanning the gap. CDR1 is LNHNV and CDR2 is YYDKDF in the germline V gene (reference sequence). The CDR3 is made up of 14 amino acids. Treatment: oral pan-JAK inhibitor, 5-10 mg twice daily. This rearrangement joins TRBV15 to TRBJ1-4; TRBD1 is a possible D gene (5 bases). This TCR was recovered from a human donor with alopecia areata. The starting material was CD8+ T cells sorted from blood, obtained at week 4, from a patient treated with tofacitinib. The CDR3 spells CATSRALGGEKLFF. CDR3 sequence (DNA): TGTGCCACCAGCAGAGCCTTGGGGGGTGAAAAACTGTTTTTT. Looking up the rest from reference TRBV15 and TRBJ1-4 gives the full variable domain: DAMVIQNPRYQVTQFGKPVTLSCSQTLNHNVMYWYQQKSSQAPKLLFHYYDKDFNNEADTPDNFQSRRPNTSFCFLDIRSPGLGDTAMYLCATSRALGGEKLFFGSGTQLSVL.